Listed below are T cell receptor beta chains from one sample, sequenced in a study of cytomegalovirus exposure and HLA in healthy donors. Only in-frame clones appear in the TCRdb table, and some are missing; sequencing was by immunoSEQ multiplex PCR. The sample includes some 43,000 clones. What was sequenced was PBMCs. These receptor sequences come from a woman aged 25 to 45 in good health and CMV-seronegative. Both conserved end residues are part of each CDR3. A D gene is named only where the DNA matches it firmly.

J: TRBJ1-5
D: TRBD1
V: TRBV6-5
DNA: TGTGCCAGCAGTGGGGGACAGAGCCATCAGCCCCAGCATTTT
CDR3: CASSGGQSHQPQHF

J: TRBJ2-7
D: NA
V: TRBV2
DNA: TGTGCCAGCGGGGGGTCCTTCTACGAGCAGTACTTC
CDR3: CASGGSFYEQYF

J: TRBJ2-2
D: NA
V: TRBV6-4
DNA: TGTGCCAGCAGTGACGAGGGAAGCACCGGGGAGCTGTTTTTT
CDR3: CASSDEGSTGELFF

J: TRBJ1-1
D: NA
V: TRBV7-6
DNA: TGTGCCAGCAGCTTCGGGGGGAACACTGAAGCTTTCTTT
CDR3: CASSFGGNTEAFF

J: TRBJ2-5
D: TRBD1
V: TRBV4-1
DNA: TGCGCCAGCAGCCAAGAGGGACAGGAGTACCAAGAGACCCAGTACTTC
CDR3: CASSQEGQEYQETQYF

J: TRBJ1-5
D: NA
V: TRBV29-1
DNA: TGCAGTGGACAGAATAGCAATCAGCCCCAGCATTTT
CDR3: CSGQNSNQPQHF

J: TRBJ1-1
D: NA
V: TRBV12-5
DNA: TGTGCTAGTGGTAAGGACAGCCCTGAAGCTTTCTTT
CDR3: CASGKDSPEAFF

J: TRBJ2-7
D: NA
V: TRBV15
DNA: TGTGCCACCAGCAGAGATTTTGGACAGACCTACGAGCAGTACTTC
CDR3: CATSRDFGQTYEQYF

J: TRBJ2-5
D: TRBD2
V: TRBV5-4
DNA: TGTGCCAGCAGCTTGGGGGGACTAGCCCAAGAGACCCAGTACTTC
CDR3: CASSLGGLAQETQYF

J: TRBJ2-1
D: NA
V: TRBV4-3
DNA: TGCGCCAGCAGTCCAAGCGCGGGTGGTAGCGGAAAGAATGAGCAGTTCTTC
CDR3: CASSPSAGGSGKNEQFF

J: TRBJ1-5
D: NA
V: TRBV6-6
DNA: TGTGCCAGCAGTTTACAGGGCAATCAGCCCCAGCATTTT
CDR3: CASSLQGNQPQHF

J: TRBJ2-7
D: NA
V: TRBV4-1
DNA: TGCGCCAGCAGCCAAGTTATTAGGACAGAATACGAGCAGTACTTC
CDR3: CASSQVIRTEYEQYF

J: TRBJ2-5
D: TRBD1
V: TRBV9
DNA: TGTGCCAGCAGCGTAGAGACAGGGGGTTGGGAGACCCAGTACTTC
CDR3: CASSVETGGWETQYF

J: TRBJ2-7
D: TRBD1
V: TRBV6-6
DNA: TGTGCCAGCGAATTGTCCGGGACAGAAGTCTCCTACGAGCAGTACTTC
CDR3: CASELSGTEVSYEQYF

J: TRBJ2-5
D: NA
V: TRBV19
DNA: TGTGCCAGTAGAGGGGATTACCAAGAGACCCAGTACTTC
CDR3: CASRGDYQETQYF

J: TRBJ2-1
D: NA
V: TRBV4-1
DNA: TGCGCCAGCAGCCAAGGGGCAGGGAGGTCCTACAATGAGCAGTTCTTC
CDR3: CASSQGAGRSYNEQFF

J: TRBJ1-1
D: TRBD1
V: TRBV29-1
DNA: TGCAGTACTAGCCACCGGGACAGGGGGACTGAAGATTTCTTT
CDR3: CSTSHRDRGTEDFF

J: TRBJ2-3
D: NA
V: TRBV5-1
DNA: TGCGCCAGCAGCTCGACGGGAGCGGATACGCAGTATTTT
CDR3: CASSSTGADTQYF

J: TRBJ2-3
D: TRBD2
V: TRBV7-6
DNA: TGTGCCAGCAGCGCTACGGGACTAGCGGGCACAGATACGCAGTATTTT
CDR3: CASSATGLAGTDTQYF

J: TRBJ2-7
D: NA
V: TRBV30
DNA: TGTGCCTGGAGCCTGTTTGGGGGGAGGTTCTCCTACGAGCAGTACTTC
CDR3: CAWSLFGGRFSYEQYF

J: TRBJ2-2
D: TRBD2
V: TRBV7-2
DNA: TGTGCCAGCAGCTTAGAGGGGACTAGCGGGGGGAACACCGGGGAGCTGTTTTTT
CDR3: CASSLEGTSGGNTGELFF

J: TRBJ2-2
D: TRBD2
V: TRBV7-9
DNA: TGTGCCAGCAGCGCGCGACTAGCGGGGAACACCGGGGAGCTGTTTTTT
CDR3: CASSARLAGNTGELFF

J: TRBJ2-1
D: TRBD2
V: TRBV5-1
DNA: TGCGCCAGCAGCCAGGGACTAGCGGGAATCGCCAATGAGCAGTTCTTC
CDR3: CASSQGLAGIANEQFF

J: TRBJ1-3
D: NA
V: TRBV5-1
DNA: TGCGCCAGCAGCCGGACTGGGTCCTGGAGCTCTGGAAACACCATATATTTT
CDR3: CASSRTGSWSSGNTIYF

J: TRBJ1-1
D: NA
V: TRBV7-3
DNA: TGTGCCAGCAGTACAGGGAGGAACACTGAAGCTTTCTTT
CDR3: CASSTGRNTEAFF

J: TRBJ2-3
D: TRBD2
V: TRBV12-5
DNA: TGTGCTAGTGGTGTGGGAAGACTAGCGGGAGAGGTAGATACGCAGTATTTT
CDR3: CASGVGRLAGEVDTQYF

J: TRBJ1-2
D: TRBD1
V: TRBV7-8
DNA: TGTGCCAGCAGCCGGGACAGGGCCCTTGGGTATGGCTACACCTTC
CDR3: CASSRDRALGYGYTF

J: TRBJ2-7
D: NA
V: TRBV27
DNA: TGTGCCAGCAGTTTTCTAAGTCGAGGCGAGCAGTACTTC
CDR3: CASSFLSRGEQYF

J: TRBJ1-1
D: TRBD1
V: TRBV29-1
DNA: TGCAGCGGCTCCAGGGGGCAGGGGACTGAAGCTTTCTTT
CDR3: CSGSRGQGTEAFF

J: TRBJ1-1
D: NA
V: TRBV6-6
DNA: TGTGCCAGCAGTTACCCACCCCCCCGGGATAACACTGAAGCTTTCTTT
CDR3: CASSYPPPRDNTEAFF

J: TRBJ2-3
D: TRBD2
V: TRBV4-3
DNA: TGCGCCAGCAGCCAAGATCAGGCTAGCGGGAGGACAGATACGCAGTATTTT
CDR3: CASSQDQASGRTDTQYF

J: TRBJ2-7
D: TRBD1
V: TRBV19
DNA: TGTGCCAGTAGTACAGGGGGCGGAACCCTATCCTACGAGCAGTACTTC
CDR3: CASSTGGGTLSYEQYF

J: TRBJ2-7
D: NA
V: TRBV20-1
DNA: TGCAGTGTTGGTAACTTCTACGAGCAGTACTTC
CDR3: CSVGNFYEQYF

J: TRBJ2-7
D: TRBD1
V: TRBV9
DNA: TGTGCCAGCAGCGTCGGGACAGGCCAATCCTACGAGCAGTACTTC
CDR3: CASSVGTGQSYEQYF

J: TRBJ2-3
D: TRBD2
V: TRBV9
DNA: TGTGCCAGCAGCCCCGGGACTAGCGGCACAGATACGCAGTATTTT
CDR3: CASSPGTSGTDTQYF

J: TRBJ2-1
D: NA
V: TRBV5-1
DNA: TGCGCCAGCAGCTTGGCGTCCGGGGTCAATGAGCAGTTCTTC
CDR3: CASSLASGVNEQFF

J: TRBJ2-5
D: NA
V: TRBV18
DNA: TGTGCCAGCTCACCCAGGGGCCAAGAGACCCAGTACTTC
CDR3: CASSPRGQETQYF

J: TRBJ2-5
D: NA
V: TRBV9
DNA: TGTGCCAGCAGCGGCCACACGGGGGAGACCCAGTACTTC
CDR3: CASSGHTGETQYF

J: TRBJ2-5
D: TRBD2
V: TRBV30
DNA: TGTGCCTGGAGTGCTATAGCGGGAGTTCAAGTGACCCAGTACTTC
CDR3: CAWSAIAGVQVTQYF

J: TRBJ2-7
D: NA
V: TRBV18
DNA: TGTGCCAGCTCACTGGGGGGTAACTACGAGCAGTACTTC
CDR3: CASSLGGNYEQYF

J: TRBJ2-7
D: NA
V: TRBV20-1
DNA: TGCAGTGCTTCATTTGACGAGCAGTACTTC
CDR3: CSASFDEQYF